The 9 T cell receptor beta chains in this list originate from one sample, sequenced in a study of blood T cells in healthy people across ages. The authors ran a second PCR of about 6 to 11 cycles using a sample-barcoded 5' primer and a J-beta primer mix. TCRdb reprocessed the 5' RACE reads via MiXCR and lists one record per CDR3 protein. This sample has some 1.1 million distinct CDR3 sequences, with under 40% found just once. Specimen: blood. Every receptor here comes from a man aged 18-30 years in good health.

The chain links TRBV7-2 to TRBJ2-1; 9 bases match TRBD2. The CDR3 runs 15 residues. V was pared by 2 bases and J by 8 bases, with 7 bases of the junction left unmatched. Germline loops: CDR1 SGHTA, CDR2 FQGNSA. CDR3 amino acids: CASSLSPSGADEQFF. DNA for the CDR3: TGTGCCAGCAGCTTATCTCCTAGCGGGGCGGATGAGCAGTTCTTC.

This clonotype was observed at least ten times. The genes are TRBV20-1 and TRBJ2-1, with D perhaps matching TRBD1 or TRBD2 (5 bases each). The germline V gene has CDR1 DFQATT and CDR2 SNEGSKA (reference sequence). This CDR3 region has 14 residues. The ends were cut back, 1 base at V and 5 bases at J, with 12 bases in the middle. CDR3 loop: CSARGQGVHNEQFF. As DNA, the CDR3 is TGCAGTGCTAGAGGGCAGGGAGTGCACAATGAGCAGTTCTTC.

The gene calls are TRBV12-3 or TRBV12-4 and TRBJ2-1, with 7 nucleotides matching TRBD2. This CDR3 region has 11 residues. V was pared by 7 bases and J by 13 bases, with 7 bases of the junction left unmatched. The CDR3 protein is CASTRRGDQFF. DNA of the CDR3: TGTGCCAGCACAAGACGGGGGGATCAGTTCTTC.

The chain links TRBV7-2 to TRBJ2-1; D remains unclear. V lost 6 bases, J lost 4 bases, and 7 bases lay in between. The CDR3 has 12 amino acids. The germline V gene has CDR1 SGHTA and CDR2 FQGNSA. The CDR3 is CASRRSYNEQFF. CDR3 bases: TGTGCCAGCAGGAGGAGTTACAATGAGCAGTTCTTC.

This clonotype turned up a few times. Here the CDR3 reads CASSRPTAITSSYNSPLHF. The CDR3 nucleotides read TGTGCCAGCAGCCGACCGACAGCCATCACGAGCTCCTATAATTCACCCCTCCACTTT. V is TRBV5-5 and J is TRBJ1-6, with D maybe TRBD1 (5 bases). The V gene's germline CDR1 is SGHKS and CDR2 YYEKEE (reference sequence). V was trimmed by 4 bases and J by 0 bases, leaving 20 bases between them. This CDR3 spans 19 amino acids.

This clonotype occurred many times. The chain has TRBV5-1 and TRBJ1-2, with a tentative D call TRBD1 (6 bases). The CDR3 is 14 amino acids. V was pared by 0 bases and J by 4 bases, with 10 bases between. The V gene's germline CDR1 is SGHRS and CDR2 YFSETQ. The CDR3 DNA is TGCGCCAGCAGCTTGGATGACAGGATCTATGGCTACACCTTC. Translated: CASSLDDRIYGYTF.

V usage is TRBV12-3 or TRBV12-4 and J usage is TRBJ1-1; D is possibly TRBD1 (6 bases). The V and J ends lost 1 base and 13 bases respectively, with 13 bases between them. The CDR3 consists of 12 residues. Written as DNA, the CDR3 is TGTGCCAGCAGTTTAGAGTTTACAGGGAGTTTCTTT. It yields the protein CASSLEFTGSFF.

The rearrangement joins TRBV7-9 to TRBJ2-3; no reliable D call. Trimming removed 5 bases from V and 0 bases from J, with 9 bases in between. CDR1 and CDR2 (germline): SEHNR, FQNEAQ (reference sequence). This CDR3 has 14 amino acids. CDR3 loop: CASSPPTSTDTQYF. Here the CDR3 DNA reads TGTGCCAGCAGCCCACCCACAAGCACAGATACGCAGTATTTT.

The chain employs TRBV2 and TRBJ1-1; D perhaps matches TRBD1 (6 bases). CDR1 SNHLY and CDR2 FYNNEI come from the germline V gene. This CDR3 has 18 residues. Trimming cost V 4 bases and J 4 bases, with 25 bases left between them. CDR3 in amino acids: CASSVRGQGSARGTEAFF. The CDR3 DNA is TGTGCCAGCAGTGTGCGCGGGCAGGGGAGTGCTCGGGGCACTGAAGCTTTCTTT.